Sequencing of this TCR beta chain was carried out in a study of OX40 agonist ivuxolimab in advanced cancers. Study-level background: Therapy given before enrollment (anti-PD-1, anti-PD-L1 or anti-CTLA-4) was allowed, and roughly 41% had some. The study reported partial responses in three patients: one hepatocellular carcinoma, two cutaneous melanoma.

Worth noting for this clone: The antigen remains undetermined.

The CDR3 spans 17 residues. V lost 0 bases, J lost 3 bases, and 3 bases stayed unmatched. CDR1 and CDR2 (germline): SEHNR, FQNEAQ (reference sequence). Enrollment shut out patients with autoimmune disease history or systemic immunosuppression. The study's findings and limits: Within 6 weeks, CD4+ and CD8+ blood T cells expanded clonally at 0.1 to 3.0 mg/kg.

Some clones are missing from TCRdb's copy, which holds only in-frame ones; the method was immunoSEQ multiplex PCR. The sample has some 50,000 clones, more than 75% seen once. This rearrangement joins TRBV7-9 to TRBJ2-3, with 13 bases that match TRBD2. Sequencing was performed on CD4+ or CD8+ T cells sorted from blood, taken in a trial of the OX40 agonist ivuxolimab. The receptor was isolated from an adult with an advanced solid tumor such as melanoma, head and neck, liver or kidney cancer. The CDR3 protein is CASSLAGLAGETDTQYF. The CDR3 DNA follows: TGTGCCAGCAGCTTAGCCGGACTAGCGGGAGAGACAGATACGCAGTATTTT.